The sequence of this TCR beta chain was determined in a study of blood T cell repertoires in COVID-19. Clones were read by immunoSEQ multiplex PCR, and TCRdb kept only the in-frame ones, dropping some. This table has 91,000 or so clones, about 90% appearing once. This receptor was taken from a woman in her fifties or sixties in a cohort sampled during active COVID-19. The sample comprised peripheral blood.

In DNA, the CDR3 is TGTGCCAGCAGGGTGACAGATCAGCCCCAGCATTTT. Its translation: CASRVTDQPQHF. This chain links TRBV28 with TRBJ1-5; D is perhaps TRBD1 (5 bases). The CDR3 spans 12 residues. V lost 6 bases and J 5 bases, leaving 8 bases between the germline ends. Germline V gene sequence: CDR1 MDHEN, CDR2 SYDVKM.